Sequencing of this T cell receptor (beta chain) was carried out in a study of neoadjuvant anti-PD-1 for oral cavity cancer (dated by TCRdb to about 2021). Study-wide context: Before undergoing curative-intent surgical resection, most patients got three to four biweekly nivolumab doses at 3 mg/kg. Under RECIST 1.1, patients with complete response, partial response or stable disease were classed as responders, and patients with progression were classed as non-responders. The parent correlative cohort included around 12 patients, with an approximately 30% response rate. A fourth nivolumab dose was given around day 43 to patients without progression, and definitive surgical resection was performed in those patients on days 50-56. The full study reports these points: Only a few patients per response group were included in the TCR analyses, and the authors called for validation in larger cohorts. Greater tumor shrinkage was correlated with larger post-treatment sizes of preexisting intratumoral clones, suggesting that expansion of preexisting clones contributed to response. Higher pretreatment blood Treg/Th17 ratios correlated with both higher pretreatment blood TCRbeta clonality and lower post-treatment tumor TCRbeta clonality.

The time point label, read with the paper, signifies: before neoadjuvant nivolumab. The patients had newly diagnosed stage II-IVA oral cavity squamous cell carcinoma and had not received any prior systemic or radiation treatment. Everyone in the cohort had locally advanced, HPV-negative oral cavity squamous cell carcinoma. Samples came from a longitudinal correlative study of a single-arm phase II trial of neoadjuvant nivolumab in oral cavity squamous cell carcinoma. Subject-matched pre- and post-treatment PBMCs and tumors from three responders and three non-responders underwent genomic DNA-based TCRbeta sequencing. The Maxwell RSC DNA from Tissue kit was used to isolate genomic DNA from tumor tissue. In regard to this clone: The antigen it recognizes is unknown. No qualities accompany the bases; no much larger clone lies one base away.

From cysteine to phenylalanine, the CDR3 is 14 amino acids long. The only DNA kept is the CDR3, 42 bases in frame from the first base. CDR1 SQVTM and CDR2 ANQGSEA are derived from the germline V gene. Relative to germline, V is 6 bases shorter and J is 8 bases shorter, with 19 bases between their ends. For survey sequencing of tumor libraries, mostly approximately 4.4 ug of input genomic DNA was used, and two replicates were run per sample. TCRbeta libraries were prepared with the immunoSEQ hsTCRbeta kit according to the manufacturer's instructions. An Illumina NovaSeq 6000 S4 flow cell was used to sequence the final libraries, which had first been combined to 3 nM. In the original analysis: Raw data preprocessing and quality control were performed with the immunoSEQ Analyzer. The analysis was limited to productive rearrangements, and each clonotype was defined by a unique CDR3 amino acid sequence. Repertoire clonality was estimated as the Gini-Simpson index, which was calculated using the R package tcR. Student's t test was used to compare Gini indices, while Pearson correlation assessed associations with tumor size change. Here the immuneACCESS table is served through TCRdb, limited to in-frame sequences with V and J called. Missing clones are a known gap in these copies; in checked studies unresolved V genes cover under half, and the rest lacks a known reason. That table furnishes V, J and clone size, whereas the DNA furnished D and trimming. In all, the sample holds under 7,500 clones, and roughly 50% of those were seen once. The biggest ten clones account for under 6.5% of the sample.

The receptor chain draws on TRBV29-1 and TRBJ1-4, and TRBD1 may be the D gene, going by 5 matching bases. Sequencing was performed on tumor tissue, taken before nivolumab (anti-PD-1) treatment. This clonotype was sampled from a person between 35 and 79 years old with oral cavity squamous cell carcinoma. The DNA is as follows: TGCAGCGTGTACCCCGGGACCGGGTCAGAAAAACTGTTTTTT. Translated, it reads CSVYPGTGSEKLFF.